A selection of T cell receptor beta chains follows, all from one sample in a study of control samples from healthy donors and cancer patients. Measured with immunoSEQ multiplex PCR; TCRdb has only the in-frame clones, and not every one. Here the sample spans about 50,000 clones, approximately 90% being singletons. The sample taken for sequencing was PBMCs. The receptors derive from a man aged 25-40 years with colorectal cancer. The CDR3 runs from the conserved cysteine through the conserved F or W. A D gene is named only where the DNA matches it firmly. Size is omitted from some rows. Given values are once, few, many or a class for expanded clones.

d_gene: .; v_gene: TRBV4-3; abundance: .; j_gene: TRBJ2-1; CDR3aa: CASSQVGQISYNEQFF; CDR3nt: TGCGCCAGCAGCCAAGTAGGGCAGATCTCCTACAATGAGCAGTTCTTC
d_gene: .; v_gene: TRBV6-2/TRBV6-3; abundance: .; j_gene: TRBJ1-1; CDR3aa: CASSRSLSAHNTEAFF; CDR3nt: TGTGCCAGCAGCCGCAGCCTCTCAGCCCATAACACTGAAGCTTTCTTT
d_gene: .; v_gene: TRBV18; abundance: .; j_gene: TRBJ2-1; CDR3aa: CASSLHSGSHNEQFF; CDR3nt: TGTGCCAGCTCACTCCATTCGGGCAGCCACAATGAGCAGTTCTTC
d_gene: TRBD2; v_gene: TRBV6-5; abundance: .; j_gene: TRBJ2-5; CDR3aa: CASRGLAGNETQYF; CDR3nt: TGTGCCAGCAGGGGACTAGCGGGGAATGAGACCCAGTACTTC
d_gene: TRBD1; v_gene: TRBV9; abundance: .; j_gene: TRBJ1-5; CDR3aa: CASSPGGGSSNQPQHF; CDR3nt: TGTGCCAGCAGCCCAGGGGGAGGGTCGAGCAATCAGCCCCAGCATTTT
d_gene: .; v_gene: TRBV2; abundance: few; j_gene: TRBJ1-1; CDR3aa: CASSENKNTEAFF; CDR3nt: TGTGCCAGCAGTGAAAACAAGAACACTGAAGCTTTCTTT
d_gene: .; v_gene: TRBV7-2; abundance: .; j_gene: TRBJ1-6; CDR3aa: CASSFSDSPLHF; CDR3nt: TGTGCCAGCAGCTTCTCCGATTCACCCCTCCACTTT
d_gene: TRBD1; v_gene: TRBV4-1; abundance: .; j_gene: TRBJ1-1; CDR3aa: CASSQPGQVIWRTEAFF; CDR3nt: TGCGCCAGCAGCCAACCTGGACAGGTAATTTGGAGGACTGAAGCTTTCTTT
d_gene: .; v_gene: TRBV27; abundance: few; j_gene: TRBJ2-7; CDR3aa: CASSWGAHYEQYF; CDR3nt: TGTGCCAGCAGTTGGGGAGCCCACTACGAGCAGTACTTC
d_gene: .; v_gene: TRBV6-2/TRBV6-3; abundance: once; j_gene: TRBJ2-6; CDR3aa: CASSYGGSGANVLTF; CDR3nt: TGTGCCAGCAGTTACGGGGGCTCTGGGGCCAACGTCCTGACTTTC
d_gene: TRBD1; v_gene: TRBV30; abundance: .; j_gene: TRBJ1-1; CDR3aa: CAWSVRDRFMNTEAFF; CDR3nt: TGTGCCTGGAGTGTACGGGACAGGTTTATGAACACTGAAGCTTTCTTT
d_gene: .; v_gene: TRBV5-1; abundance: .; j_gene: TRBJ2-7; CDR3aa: CASTWESGLGTYEQYF; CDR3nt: TGCGCCAGCACCTGGGAGTCAGGGTTGGGAACCTACGAGCAGTACTTC
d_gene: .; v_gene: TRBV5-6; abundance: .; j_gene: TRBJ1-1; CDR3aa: CASSPDGGTEAFF; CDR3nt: TGTGCCAGCAGCCCGGACGGGGGCACTGAAGCTTTCTTT
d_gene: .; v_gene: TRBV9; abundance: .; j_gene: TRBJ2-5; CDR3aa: CASSVDPGVGETQYF; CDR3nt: TGTGCCAGCAGCGTAGACCCAGGGGTTGGAGAGACCCAGTACTTC
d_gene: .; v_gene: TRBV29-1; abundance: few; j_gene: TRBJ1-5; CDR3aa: CSRPGGRNGNQPQHF; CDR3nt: TGCAGCCGACCCGGGGGGCGTAATGGCAATCAGCCCCAGCATTTT
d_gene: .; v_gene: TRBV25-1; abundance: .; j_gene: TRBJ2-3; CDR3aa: CASSEYSLGTQYF; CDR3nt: TGTGCCAGCAGTGAATATAGCTTAGGTACGCAGTATTTT
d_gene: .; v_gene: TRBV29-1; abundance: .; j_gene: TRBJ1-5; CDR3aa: CSVESGGGGQPQHF; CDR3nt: TGCAGCGTCGAGAGCGGTGGGGGCGGTCAGCCCCAGCATTTT
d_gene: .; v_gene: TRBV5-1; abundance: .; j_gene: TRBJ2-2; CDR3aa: CASSRSGTNTGELFF; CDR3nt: TGCGCCAGCAGCCGATCCGGCACGAACACCGGGGAGCTGTTTTTT
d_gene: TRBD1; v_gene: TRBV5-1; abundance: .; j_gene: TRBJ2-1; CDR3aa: CASSLAISRTGYNEQFF; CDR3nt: TGCGCCAGCAGCTTGGCCATCAGCAGGACAGGTTACAATGAGCAGTTCTTC
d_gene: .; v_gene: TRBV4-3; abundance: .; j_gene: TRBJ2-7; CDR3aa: CASSPSTRGEQYF; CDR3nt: TGCGCCAGCAGCCCGAGCACCCGCGGCGAGCAGTACTTC
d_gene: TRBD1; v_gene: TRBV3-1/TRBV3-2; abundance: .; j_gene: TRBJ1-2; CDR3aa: CASSQGAGTGYYGYTF; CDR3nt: TGTGCCAGCAGCCAGGGGGCCGGGACAGGGTACTATGGCTACACCTTC
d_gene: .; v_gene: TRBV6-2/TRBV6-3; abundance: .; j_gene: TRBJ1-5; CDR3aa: CASSSAYTRNRGRNQPQHF; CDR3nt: TGTGCCAGCAGCTCCGCATATACCCGCAATCGTGGCCGCAATCAGCCCCAGCATTTT
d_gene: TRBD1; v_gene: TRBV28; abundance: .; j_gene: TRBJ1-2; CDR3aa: CASSFGTGVGYGYTF; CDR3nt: TGTGCCAGCAGTTTTGGGACAGGGGTTGGGTATGGCTACACCTTC